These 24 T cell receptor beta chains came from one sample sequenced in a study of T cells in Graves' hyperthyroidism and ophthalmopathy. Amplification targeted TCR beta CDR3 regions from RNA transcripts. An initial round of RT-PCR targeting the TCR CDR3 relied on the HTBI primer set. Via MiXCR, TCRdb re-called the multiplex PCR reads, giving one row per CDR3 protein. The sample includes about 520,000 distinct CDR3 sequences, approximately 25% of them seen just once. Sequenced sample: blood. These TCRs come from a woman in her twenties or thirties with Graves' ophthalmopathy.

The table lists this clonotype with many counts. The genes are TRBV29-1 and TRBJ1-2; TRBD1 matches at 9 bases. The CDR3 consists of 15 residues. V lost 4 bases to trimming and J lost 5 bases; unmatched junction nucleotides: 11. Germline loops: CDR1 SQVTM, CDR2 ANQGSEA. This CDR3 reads CSVGWTGEVRYGYTF. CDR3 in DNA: TGCAGCGTTGGGTGGACAGGGGAAGTGCGGTATGGCTACACCTTC.

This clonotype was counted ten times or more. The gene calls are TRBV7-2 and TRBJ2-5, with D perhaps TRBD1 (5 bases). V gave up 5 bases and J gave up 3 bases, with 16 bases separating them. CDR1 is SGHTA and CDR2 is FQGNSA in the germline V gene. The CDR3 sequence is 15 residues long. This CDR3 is CASSARPGPEETQYF. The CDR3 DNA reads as TGTGCCAGCAGCGCCCGACCAGGGCCCGAAGAGACCCAGTACTTC.

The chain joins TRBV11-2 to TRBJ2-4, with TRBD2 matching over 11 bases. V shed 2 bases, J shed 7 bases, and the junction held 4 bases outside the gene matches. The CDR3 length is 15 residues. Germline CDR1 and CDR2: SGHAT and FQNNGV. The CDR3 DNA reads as TGTGCCAGCAGCTTACTAGCGGGAGGTGTCAACATTCAGTACTTC. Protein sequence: CASSLLAGGVNIQYF.

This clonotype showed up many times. In DNA form, the CDR3 reads TGTGCCAGCAGGACGGACAGGGGAGGGAGAACCACTGAAGCTTTCTTT. Residues: CASRTDRGGRTTEAFF. The V and J genes are TRBV6-1 and TRBJ1-1; TRBD1 matches at 9 bases. V was clipped by 6 bases and J by 4 bases; unmatched bases: 12. Germline lookup yields CDR1 MNHNS and CDR2 SASEGT. The CDR3 is made up of 16 amino acids.

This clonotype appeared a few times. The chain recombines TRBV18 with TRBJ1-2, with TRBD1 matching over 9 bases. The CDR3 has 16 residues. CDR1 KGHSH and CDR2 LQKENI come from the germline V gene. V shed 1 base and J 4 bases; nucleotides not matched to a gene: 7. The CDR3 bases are TGTGCCAGCTCACCACGGAAATTGGACAGGGGCTATGGCTACACCTTC. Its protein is CASSPRKLDRGYGYTF.

CDR3 DNA: TGTGCCTGGAGTCGCGCGAACAATCAGCCCCAGCATTTT. Protein: CAWSRANNQPQHF. The rearrangement joins TRBV30 to TRBJ1-5; D not resolved. There are 13 residues in the CDR3. V was shortened by 2 bases and J by 3 bases, with 8 bases between the two germline ends. CDR1 and CDR2 (germline): GTSNPN, SVGIG (reference sequence).

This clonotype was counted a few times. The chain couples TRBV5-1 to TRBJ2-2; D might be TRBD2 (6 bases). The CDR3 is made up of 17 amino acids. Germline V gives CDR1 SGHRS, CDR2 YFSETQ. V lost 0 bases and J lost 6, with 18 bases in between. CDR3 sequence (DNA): TGCGCCAGCAGCTTGGTCGTCGCTAGCCCTAGCGCCGGGGAGCTGTTTTTT. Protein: CASSLVVASPSAGELFF.

CDR3 sequence: CASSEIGVEAFF. Here the CDR3 DNA reads TGTGCCAGCAGTGAAATCGGGGTTGAAGCTTTCTTT. The rearrangement joins TRBV2 to TRBJ1-1, with no clear D. V was pared by 2 bases and J by 7 bases, with 8 bases between. Germline CDR1 SNHLY, CDR2 FYNNEI. The CDR3 has 12 residues. The whole variable domain, filled in from reference TRBV2 and TRBJ1-1, reads EPEVTQTPSHQVTQMGQEVILRCVPISNHLYFYWYRQILGQKVEFLVSFYNNEISEKSEIFDDQFSVERPDGSNFTLKIRSTKLEDSAMYFCASSEIGVEAFFGQGTRLTVV.

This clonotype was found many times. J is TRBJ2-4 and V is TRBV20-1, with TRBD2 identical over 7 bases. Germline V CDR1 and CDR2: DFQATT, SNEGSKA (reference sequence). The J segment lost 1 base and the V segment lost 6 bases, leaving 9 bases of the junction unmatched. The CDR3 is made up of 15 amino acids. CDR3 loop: CSASSSGGAKNIQYF. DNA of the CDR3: TGCAGTGCCAGTTCGTCCGGGGGGGCCAAAAACATTCAGTACTTC.

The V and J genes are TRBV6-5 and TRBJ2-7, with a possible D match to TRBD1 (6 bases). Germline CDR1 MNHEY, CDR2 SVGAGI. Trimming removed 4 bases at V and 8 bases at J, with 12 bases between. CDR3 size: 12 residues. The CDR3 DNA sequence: TGTGCCAGCAGTTTGTCAGGGGAGAAGCAGTACTTC. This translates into CASSLSGEKQYF.

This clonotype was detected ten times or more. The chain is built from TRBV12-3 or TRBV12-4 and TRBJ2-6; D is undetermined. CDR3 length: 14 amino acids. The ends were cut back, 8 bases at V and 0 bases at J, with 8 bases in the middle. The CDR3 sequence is CASVVDSGANVLTF. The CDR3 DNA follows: TGTGCCAGCGTCGTAGACTCTGGGGCCAACGTCCTGACTTTC.

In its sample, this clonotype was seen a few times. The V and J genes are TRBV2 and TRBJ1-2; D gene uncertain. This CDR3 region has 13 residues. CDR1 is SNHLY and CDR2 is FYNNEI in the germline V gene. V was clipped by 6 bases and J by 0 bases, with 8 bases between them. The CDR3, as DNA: TGTGCCAGCAGCGGGGAAACTAACTATGGCTACACCTTC. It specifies CASSGETNYGYTF.

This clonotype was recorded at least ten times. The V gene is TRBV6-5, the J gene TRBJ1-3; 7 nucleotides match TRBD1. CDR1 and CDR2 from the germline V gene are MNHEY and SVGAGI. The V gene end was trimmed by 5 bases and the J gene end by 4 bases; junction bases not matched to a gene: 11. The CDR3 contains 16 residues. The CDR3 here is CASSNGQDVPGNTIYF. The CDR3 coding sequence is TGTGCCAGCAGTAACGGACAGGATGTTCCCGGAAACACCATATATTTT.

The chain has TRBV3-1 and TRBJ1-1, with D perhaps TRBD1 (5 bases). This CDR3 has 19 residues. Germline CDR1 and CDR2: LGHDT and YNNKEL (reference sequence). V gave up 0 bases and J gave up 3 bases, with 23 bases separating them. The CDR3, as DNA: TGTGCCAGCAGCCAAGATGGTACCTTCCGGGGGGTGAGGGACACTGAAGCTTTCTTT. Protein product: CASSQDGTFRGVRDTEAFF.

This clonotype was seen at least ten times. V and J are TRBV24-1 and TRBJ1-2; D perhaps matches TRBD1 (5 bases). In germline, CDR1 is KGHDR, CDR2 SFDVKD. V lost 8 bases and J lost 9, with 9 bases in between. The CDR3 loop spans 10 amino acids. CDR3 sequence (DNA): TGTGCCACCACAGGGTCGAGCTACACCTTC. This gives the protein CATTGSSYTF.

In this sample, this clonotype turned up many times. The CDR3 DNA is TGTGCCAGCAGTTTACCTCCCGGGACAGGGAACACTGAAGCTTTCTTT. It yields the protein CASSLPPGTGNTEAFF. The chain employs TRBV28 and TRBJ1-1; 8 nucleotides agree with TRBD1. The CDR3 runs 16 residues. The V segment lost 2 bases and the J segment 1 base; nucleotides outside the gene matches: 6. Germline V lookup: CDR1 MDHEN, CDR2 SYDVKM.

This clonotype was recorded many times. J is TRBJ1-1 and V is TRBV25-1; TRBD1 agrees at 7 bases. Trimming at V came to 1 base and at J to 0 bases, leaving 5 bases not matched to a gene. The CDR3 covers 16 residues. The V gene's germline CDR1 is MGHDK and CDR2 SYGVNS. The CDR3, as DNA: TGTGCCAGCAGTGAATTACTGACAGGGATGAACACTGAAGCTTTCTTT. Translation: CASSELLTGMNTEAFF.

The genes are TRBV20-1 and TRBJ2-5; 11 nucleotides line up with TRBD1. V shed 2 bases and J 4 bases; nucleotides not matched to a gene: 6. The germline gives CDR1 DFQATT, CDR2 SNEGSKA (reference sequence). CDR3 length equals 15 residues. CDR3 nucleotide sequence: TGCAGTGCTAGAAATCGGGGACAGGGGGTAGAGACCCAGTACTTC. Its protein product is CSARNRGQGVETQYF.

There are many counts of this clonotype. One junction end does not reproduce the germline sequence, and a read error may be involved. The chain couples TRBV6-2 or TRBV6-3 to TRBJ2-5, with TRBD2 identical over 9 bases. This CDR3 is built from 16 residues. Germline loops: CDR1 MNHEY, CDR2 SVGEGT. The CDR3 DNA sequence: TGTGTCAGCAGCCCCTACGGACTAGCGCCTGCGTTGACCCAGTACTTC. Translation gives CVSSPYGLAPALTQYF.

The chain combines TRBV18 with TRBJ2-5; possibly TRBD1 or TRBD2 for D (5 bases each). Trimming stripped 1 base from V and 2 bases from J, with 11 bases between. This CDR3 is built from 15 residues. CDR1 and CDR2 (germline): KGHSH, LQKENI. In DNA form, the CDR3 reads TGTGCCAGCTCACCACAGGGACCCCTGCAAGAGACCCAGTACTTC. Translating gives CASSPQGPLQETQYF. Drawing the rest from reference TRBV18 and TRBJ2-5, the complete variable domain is NAGVMQNPRHLVRRRGQEARLRCSPMKGHSHVYWYRQLPEEGLKFMVYLQKENIIDESGMPKERFSAEFPKEGPSILRIQQVVRGDSAAYFCASSPQGPLQETQYFGPGTRLLVL.

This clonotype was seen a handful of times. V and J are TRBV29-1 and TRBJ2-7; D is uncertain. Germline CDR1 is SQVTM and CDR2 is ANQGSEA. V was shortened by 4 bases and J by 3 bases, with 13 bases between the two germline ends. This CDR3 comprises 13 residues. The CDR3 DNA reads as TGCAGCGTTGCGCACAGCCTTTTCTACGAGCAGTACTTC. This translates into CSVAHSLFYEQYF.

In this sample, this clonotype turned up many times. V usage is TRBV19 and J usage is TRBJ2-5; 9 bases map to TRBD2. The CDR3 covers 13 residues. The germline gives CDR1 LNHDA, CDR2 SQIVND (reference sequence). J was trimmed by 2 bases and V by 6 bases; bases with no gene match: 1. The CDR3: CASRGLAQETQYF. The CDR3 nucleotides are TGTGCCAGTAGAGGACTAGCGCAAGAGACCCAGTACTTC.

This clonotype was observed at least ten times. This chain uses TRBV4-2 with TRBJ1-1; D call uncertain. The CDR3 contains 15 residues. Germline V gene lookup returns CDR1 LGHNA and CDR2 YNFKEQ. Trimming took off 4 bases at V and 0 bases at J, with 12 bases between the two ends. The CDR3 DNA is TGTGCCAGCAGCCTACTTCCTACTCTGAACACTGAAGCTTTCTTT. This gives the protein CASSLLPTLNTEAFF.

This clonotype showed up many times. This CDR3 reads CSVEKQGVTEAFF. The CDR3 DNA is TGCAGCGTTGAAAAACAGGGGGTAACTGAAGCTTTCTTT. V gene TRBV29-1 combines with J gene TRBJ1-1; 8 bases line up with TRBD1. The V gene's germline CDR1 is SQVTM and CDR2 ANQGSEA. This CDR3 is 13 amino acids long. After removal of 2 bases from V and 5 bases from J, the junction contained 4 bases not matched to a gene. Full variable domain (remainder filled in from reference TRBV29-1 and TRBJ1-1): SAVISQKPSRDICQRGTSLTIQCQVDSQVTMMFWYRQQPGQSLTLIATANQGSEATYESGFVIDKFPISRPNLTFSTLTVSNMSPEDSSIYLCSVEKQGVTEAFFGQGTRLTVV.